These 4 T cell receptor beta chains were sequenced from one sample in a study of T cell responses to AZD1222 COVID-19 vaccine. Sequenced by immunoSEQ multiplex PCR; TCRdb stores in-frame clones only, minus some. The sample contains about 100,000 clones, just over 85% of which appear only once. Sequences were derived from peripheral blood, sampled on day 0 of AZD1222 vaccination. The source of these receptors is an adult in good health.

The rearrangement links TRBV6-5 to TRBJ1-2; D remains ambiguous. The germline V gene has CDR1 MNHEY and CDR2 SVGAGI. V lost 5 bases, J lost 4 bases, and 8 bases lay in between. The CDR3 covers 12 residues. CDR3 sequence: CASSRVGYGYTF. The CDR3 region has the DNA TGTGCCAGCAGTCGGGTGGGCTATGGCTACACCTTC.

This clone has ten or more counts. The gene calls are TRBV30 and TRBJ2-7, with 9 bases identical to TRBD2. This CDR3 is built from 14 residues. V trimming: 2 bases; J trimming: 8 bases; junction bases outside the gene matches: 10. Germline V gene sequence: CDR1 GTSNPN, CDR2 SVGIG (reference sequence). The CDR3 loop reads CAWSRLAGTAQQYF. The CDR3 bases are TGTGCCTGGAGTAGGCTAGCGGGGACGGCCCAGCAGTACTTC.

In its sample, this clone was seen once. The genes are TRBV20-1 and TRBJ1-1, with D tentatively TRBD1 (6 bases). Germline V gene data show CDR1 as DFQATT and CDR2 as SNEGSKA (reference sequence). Deletions cut 3 bases from V and 3 bases from J, with 17 bases between. The length of the CDR3 is 15 residues. The CDR3 nucleotides are TGCAGTGCTAGTTACCTTCCCGGGGGCTACACTGAAGCTTTCTTT. Translating gives CSASYLPGGYTEAFF.

The chain recombines TRBV27 with TRBJ2-1, with unresolved D. Germline V CDR1 and CDR2: MNHEY, SMNVEV (reference sequence). Trimming removed 2 bases from V and 9 bases from J, with 17 bases in between. The CDR3 extends over 15 amino acids. The CDR3 DNA sequence: TGTGCCAGCAGTTTAGGCGCGGTATCGAGCAGTGAGCAGTTCTTC. It yields the protein CASSLGAVSSSEQFF.